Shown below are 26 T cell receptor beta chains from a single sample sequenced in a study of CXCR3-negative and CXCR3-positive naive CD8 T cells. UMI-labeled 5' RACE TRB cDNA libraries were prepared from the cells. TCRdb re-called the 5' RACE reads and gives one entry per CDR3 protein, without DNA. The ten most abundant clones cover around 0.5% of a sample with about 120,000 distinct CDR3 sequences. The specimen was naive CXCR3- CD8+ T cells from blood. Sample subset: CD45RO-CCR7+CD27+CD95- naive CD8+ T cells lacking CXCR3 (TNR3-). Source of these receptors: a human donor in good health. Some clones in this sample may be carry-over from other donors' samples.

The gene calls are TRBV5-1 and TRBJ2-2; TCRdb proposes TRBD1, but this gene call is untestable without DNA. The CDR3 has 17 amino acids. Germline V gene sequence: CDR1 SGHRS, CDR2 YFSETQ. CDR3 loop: CASSLDRRGLNTGELFF.

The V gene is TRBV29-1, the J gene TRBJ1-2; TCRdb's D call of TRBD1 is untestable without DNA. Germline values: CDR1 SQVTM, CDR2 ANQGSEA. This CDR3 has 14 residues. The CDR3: CSVPQGAGSYGYTF.

CDR3 loop: CASSQSRQGRRSSYEQYF. This sequence joins TRBV23-1 and TRBJ2-7; TCRdb outputs TRBD1, but without DNA this stays unchecked. Being an ORF, TRBV23-1 has a function that is uncertain. This CDR3 comprises 18 residues.

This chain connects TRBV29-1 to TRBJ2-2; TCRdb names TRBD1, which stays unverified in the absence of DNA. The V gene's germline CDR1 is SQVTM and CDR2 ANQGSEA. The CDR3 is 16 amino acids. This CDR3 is CSVDERGQGVIGELFF.

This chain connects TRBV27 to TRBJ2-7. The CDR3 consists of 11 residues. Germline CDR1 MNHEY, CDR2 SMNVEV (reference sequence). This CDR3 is CASRNSYEQYF.

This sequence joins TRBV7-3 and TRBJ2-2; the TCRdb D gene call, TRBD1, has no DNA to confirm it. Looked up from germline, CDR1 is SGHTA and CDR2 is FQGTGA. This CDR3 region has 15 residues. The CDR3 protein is CASSPGTGITGELFF.

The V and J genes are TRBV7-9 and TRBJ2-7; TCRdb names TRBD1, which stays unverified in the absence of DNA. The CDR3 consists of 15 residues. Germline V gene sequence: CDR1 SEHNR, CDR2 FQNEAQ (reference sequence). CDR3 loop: CASSIPRDRGYEQYF. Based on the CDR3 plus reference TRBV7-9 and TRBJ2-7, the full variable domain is DTGVSQNPRHKITKRGQNVTFRCDPISEHNRLYWYRQTLGQGPEFLTYFQNEAQLEKSRLLSDRFSAERPKGSFSTLEIQRTEQGDSAMYLCASSIPRDRGYEQYFGPGTRLTVT.

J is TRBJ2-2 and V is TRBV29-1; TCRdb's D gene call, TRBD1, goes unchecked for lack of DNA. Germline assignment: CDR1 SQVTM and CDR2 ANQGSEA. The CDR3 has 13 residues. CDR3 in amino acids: CSVEYRGTGELFF.

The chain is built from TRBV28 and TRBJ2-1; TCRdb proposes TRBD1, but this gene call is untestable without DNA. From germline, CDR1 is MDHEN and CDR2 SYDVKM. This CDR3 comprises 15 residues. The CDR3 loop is CASSIPGTVHNEQFF.

CDR3 residues: CASSQEWGGYTF. The chain couples TRBV14 to TRBJ1-2. Germline loops: CDR1 SGHDN, CDR2 FVKESK. The CDR3 has 12 residues.

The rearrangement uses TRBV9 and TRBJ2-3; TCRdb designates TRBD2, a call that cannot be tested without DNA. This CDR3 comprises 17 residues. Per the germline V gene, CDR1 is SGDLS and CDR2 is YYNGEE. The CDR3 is CASSVSAGTSGTDTQYF.

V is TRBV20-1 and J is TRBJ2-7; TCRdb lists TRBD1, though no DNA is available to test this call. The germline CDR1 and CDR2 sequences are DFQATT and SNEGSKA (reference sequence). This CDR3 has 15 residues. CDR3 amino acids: CSARGLGTGDYEQYF.

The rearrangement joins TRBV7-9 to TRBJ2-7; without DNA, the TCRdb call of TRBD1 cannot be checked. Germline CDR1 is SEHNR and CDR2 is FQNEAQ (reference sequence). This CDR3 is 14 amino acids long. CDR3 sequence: CASSSRDRVYEQYF.

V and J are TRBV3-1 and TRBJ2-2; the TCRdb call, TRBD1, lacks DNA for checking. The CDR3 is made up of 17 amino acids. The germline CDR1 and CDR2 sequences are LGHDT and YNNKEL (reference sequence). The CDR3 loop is CASSQDSGTGVTGELFF.

This CDR3 reads CASSPVQGALSEQYF. This sequence joins TRBV7-9 and TRBJ2-7; the D call from TCRdb, TRBD1, cannot be confirmed without DNA. Germline CDR1 SEHNR, CDR2 FQNEAQ (reference sequence). The CDR3 sequence is 15 residues long.

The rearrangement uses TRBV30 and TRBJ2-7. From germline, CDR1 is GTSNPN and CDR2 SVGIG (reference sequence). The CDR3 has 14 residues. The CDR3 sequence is CAWSRDGYSYEQYF.

CDR3 sequence reads: CASSQDGQLLNTEAFF. J is TRBJ1-1 and V is TRBV3-1; the D gene TCRdb calls, TRBD1, cannot be checked with no DNA. The CDR3 consists of 16 residues. Germline V lookup: CDR1 LGHDT, CDR2 YNNKEL (reference sequence).

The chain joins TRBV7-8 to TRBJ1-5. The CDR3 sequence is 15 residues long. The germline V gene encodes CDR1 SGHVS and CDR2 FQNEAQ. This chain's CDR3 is CASSLGRPSNQPQHF.

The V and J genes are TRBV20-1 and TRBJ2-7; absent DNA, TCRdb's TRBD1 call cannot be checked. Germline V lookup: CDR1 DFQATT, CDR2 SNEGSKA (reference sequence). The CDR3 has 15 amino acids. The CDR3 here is CSAGLTQGTSYEQYF.

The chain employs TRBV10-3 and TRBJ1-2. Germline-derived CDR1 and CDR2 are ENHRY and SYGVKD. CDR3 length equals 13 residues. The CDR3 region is CASRTDGPYGYTF.

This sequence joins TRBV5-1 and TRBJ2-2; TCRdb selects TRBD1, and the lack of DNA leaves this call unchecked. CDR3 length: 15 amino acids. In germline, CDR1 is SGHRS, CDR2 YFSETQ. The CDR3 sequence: CASSLAGQNTGELFF.

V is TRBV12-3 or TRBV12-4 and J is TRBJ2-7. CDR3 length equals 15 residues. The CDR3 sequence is CASSLEWGGPYEQYF.

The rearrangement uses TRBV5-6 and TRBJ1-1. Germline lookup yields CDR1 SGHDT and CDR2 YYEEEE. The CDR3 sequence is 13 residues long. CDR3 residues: CASSLGVASEAFF.

CDR3 loop: CASSLIIAGSPTGELFF. The chain links TRBV7-2 to TRBJ2-2; TCRdb returns TRBD2, unconfirmable since there is no DNA. Germline V gives CDR1 SGHTA, CDR2 FQGNSA. The CDR3 totals 17 residues. The full variable domain, its missing parts supplied by reference TRBV7-2 and TRBJ2-2, is GAGVSQSPSNKVTEKGKDVELRCDPISGHTALYWYRQSLGQGLEFLIYFQGNSAPDKSGLPSDRFSAERTGGSVSTLTIQRTQQEDSAVYLCASSLIIAGSPTGELFFGEGSRLTVL.

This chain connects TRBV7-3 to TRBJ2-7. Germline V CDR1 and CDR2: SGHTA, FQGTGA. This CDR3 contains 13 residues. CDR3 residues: CASSYGDSYEQYF. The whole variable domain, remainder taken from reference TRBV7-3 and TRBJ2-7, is GAGVSQTPSNKVTEKGKYVELRCDPISGHTALYWYRQSLGQGPEFLIYFQGTGAADDSGLPNDRFFAVRPEGSVSTLKIQRTERGDSAVYLCASSYGDSYEQYFGPGTRLTVT.

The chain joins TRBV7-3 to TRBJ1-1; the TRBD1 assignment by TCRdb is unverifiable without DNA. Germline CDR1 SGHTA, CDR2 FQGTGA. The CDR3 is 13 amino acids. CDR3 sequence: CASSPYGGTEAFF. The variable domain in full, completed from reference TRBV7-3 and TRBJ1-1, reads GAGVSQTPSNKVTEKGKYVELRCDPISGHTALYWYRQSLGQGPEFLIYFQGTGAADDSGLPNDRFFAVRPEGSVSTLKIQRTERGDSAVYLCASSPYGGTEAFFGQGTRLTVV.